Below, 8 T cell receptor beta chains from the same sample are listed, as sequenced in a study of shared clonotypes between healthy human individuals (dated by TCRdb to the early 2020s). Libraries were built with the immunoSEQ multiplex PCR assay. TCRdb took over this immuneACCESS table, retaining in-frame rearrangements with V and J assigned. Such tables are incomplete; in checked studies, under half of the missing clones stem from an unresolved V gene, and the remainder is unexplained. For this sample the table gives some 2,500,000 clones, of which 85% to 95% were detected only once. The top ten clones comprise 0.3% to 0.4% of the sample. The sample consisted of naive CD4+ T cells from PBMCs. The sample's cell subset or site label is to be understood as: CD45RA+ positively selected. These receptors all stem from a man between 18 and 35 years old in good health. Some clones in this sample may be carry-over from other donors' samples.

The chain links TRBV7-8 to TRBJ2-6, with TRBD2 as a possible D gene (5 bases). The CDR3 runs to 16 residues. Germline V gene sequence: CDR1 SGHVS, CDR2 FQNEAQ. V lost 2 bases to trimming and J lost 0 bases, with 8 bases between them. The DNA for the CDR3 is TGTGCCAGCAGCTTATTTGGGAGCTCTGGGGCCAACGTCCTGACTTTC. Its protein product is CASSLFGSSGANVLTF.

J is TRBJ2-2 and V is TRBV15; 10 bases are shared with TRBD1. Per the germline V gene, CDR1 is LNHNV and CDR2 is YYDKDF (reference sequence). Trimming removed 4 bases from V and 7 bases from J; junction bases left unmatched: 6. This CDR3 has 15 amino acids. Here the CDR3 reads CATSIGQGDGGELFF. Here the CDR3 DNA reads TGTGCCACCAGCATAGGACAGGGGGACGGCGGGGAGCTGTTTTTT.

CDR3 sequence reads: CASRGGRTGELFF. The CDR3 DNA reads TGTGCCAGCCGGGGGGGCCGCACCGGGGAGCTGTTTTTT. This rearrangement joins TRBV2 to TRBJ2-2; 8 positions agree with TRBD2. CDR3 length: 13 amino acids. Germline V CDR1 and CDR2: SNHLY, FYNNEI. Unmatched junction bases numbered 3, after V lost 8 bases and J lost 4 bases.

The chain couples TRBV5-5 to TRBJ2-2; 7 positions match TRBD2. V lost 5 bases, J lost 0 bases, and 1 base stayed unmatched. The CDR3 spans 14 residues. Germline lookup yields CDR1 SGHKS and CDR2 YYEKEE (reference sequence). CDR3 DNA sequence: TGTGCCAGCAGTCGGGGGGCGAACACCGGGGAGCTGTTTTTT. Its protein is CASSRGANTGELFF.

In this sample, this clone turned up a few times. The same CDR3 can be traced to other DNA sequences in this sample. This chain uses TRBV28 with TRBJ1-1; 7 bases line up with TRBD1. With 6 bases clipped from V and 0 bases from J, the junction kept 4 bases outside the gene matches. The CDR3 has 14 residues. The V gene's germline CDR1 is MDHEN and CDR2 SYDVKM. The CDR3 here is CASSPGQMNTEAFF. CDR3 bases: TGTGCCAGCAGCCCGGGACAGATGAACACTGAAGCTTTCTTT.

For this clone: Other DNA variants within this sample encode the same CDR3. V and J are TRBV5-4 and TRBJ1-1; 9 positions agree with TRBD1. Germline V gene lookup returns CDR1 SGHNT and CDR2 YYREEE (reference sequence). This CDR3 has 14 residues. V shed 2 bases and J 2 bases; nucleotides not matched to a gene: 1. The CDR3 is CASSLQGANTEAFF. CDR3 nucleotides: TGTGCCAGCAGCTTACAGGGGGCAAACACTGAAGCTTTCTTT.

Here the CDR3 reads CASSSTGARQPQHF. The CDR3 nucleotides read TGTGCCAGCAGTTCTACAGGGGCCCGCCAGCCCCAGCATTTT. This sequence joins TRBV6-5 and TRBJ1-5; 7 nucleotides line up with TRBD1. The length of the CDR3 is 14 residues. The germline CDR1 and CDR2 sequences are MNHEY and SVGAGI. V lost 4 bases to trimming and J lost 7 bases; unmatched junction nucleotides: 7.

To note about this clone: Within the sample, other DNA sequences also encode this same CDR3. The chain uses TRBV5-1 and TRBJ1-1; D may be TRBD1 (6 bases). Trimming pared 2 bases from V and 4 bases from J, leaving 9 bases between. From germline, CDR1 is SGHRS and CDR2 YFSETQ. This CDR3 comprises 13 residues. For the CDR3, the DNA is TGCGCCAGCAGCTTAGGAGGGGGCACTGAAGCTTTCTTT. Amino acids: CASSLGGGTEAFF. Variable domain in full (rest from reference TRBV5-1 and TRBJ1-1): KAGVTQTPRYLIKTRGQQVTLSCSPISGHRSVSWYQQTPGQGLQFLFEYFSETQRNKGNFPGRFSGRQFSNSRSEMNVSTLELGDSALYLCASSLGGGTEAFFGQGTRLTVV.